The clone carrying this T cell receptor (beta chain) was found a few times. Per the germline V gene, CDR1 is GTSNPN and CDR2 is SVGIG (reference sequence). This CDR3 spans 15 amino acids. The V end lost 0 bases, the J end lost 9 bases, and 15 bases lay between the germline ends. The record originates from a study of blood T cell repertoires in COVID-19. On the study more broadly: The United States, Italy and Spain were the sources of the acute and convalescent COVID-19 samples. PBMCs, B-cell-depleted T cells, or T cells provided the cDNA or gDNA that made up the material.

The authors' processing: Nucleated cell counts were estimated from reference gene primer amplification. Assay: immunoSEQ multiplex PCR; the TCRdb copy retains only in-frame clones and omits some. V, J and clone size derive from that table, while D and trimming were established from the DNA sequence. The table includes about 120,000 clones, around 88% detected once. J is TRBJ1-6 and V is TRBV30; a weak D match, TRBD1 (5 bases). Sequences were obtained from peripheral blood. This TCR was recovered from a woman aged 45-60 years with active or convalescent COVID-19. CDR3 protein: CAWSVLPQGGSPLHF. The CDR3 DNA reads TGTGCCTGGAGTGTTCTCCCCCAGGGTGGTTCACCCCTCCACTTT.